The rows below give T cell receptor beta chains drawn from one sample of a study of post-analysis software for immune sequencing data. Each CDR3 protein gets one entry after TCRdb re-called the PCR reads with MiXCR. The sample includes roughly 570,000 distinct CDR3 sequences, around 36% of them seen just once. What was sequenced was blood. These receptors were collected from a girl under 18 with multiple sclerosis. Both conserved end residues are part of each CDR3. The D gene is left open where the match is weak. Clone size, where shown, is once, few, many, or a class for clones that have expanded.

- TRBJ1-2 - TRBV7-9 CASIVPDGGANYGYTF TGTGCCAGCATCGTGCCCGATGGGGGGGCGAACTATGGCTACACCTTC
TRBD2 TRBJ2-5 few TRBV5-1 CASQPSGGAFQETQYF TGCGCCAGCCAGCCTAGCGGGGGGGCATTTCAAGAGACCCAGTACTTC
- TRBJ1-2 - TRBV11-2 CASSLNPTANYGYTF TGTGCCAGCAGCTTAAATCCGACTGCTAACTATGGCTACACCTTC
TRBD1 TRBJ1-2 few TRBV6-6 CASSRDREDYGYTF TGTGCCAGCAGTCGGGACAGGGAGGACTATGGCTACACCTTC
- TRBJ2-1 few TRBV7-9 CASSLPTRGPNGQFF TGTGCCAGCAGCCTCCCTACTAGGGGCCCCAATGGGCAGTTCTTC
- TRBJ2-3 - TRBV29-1 CSVEETVQVKQYF TGCAGCGTTGAAGAAACAGTCCAGGTCAAGCAGTATTTT
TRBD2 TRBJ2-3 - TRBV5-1 CASSFVGGGTDTQYF TGCGCCAGCAGCTTCGTTGGGGGGGGAACGGATACGCAGTATTTT
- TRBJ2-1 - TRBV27 CASTDRERGFNKQFF TGTGCCAGCACCGACAGGGAGCGGGGGTTCAATAAGCAGTTCTTC
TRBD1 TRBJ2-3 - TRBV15 CATSRGRQGADTQYF TGTGCCACCAGCAGAGGAAGACAGGGGGCAGATACGCAGTATTTT
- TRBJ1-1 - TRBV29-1 CSVGGYAEAFF TGCAGCGTTGGGGGGTACGCTGAAGCTTTCTTT
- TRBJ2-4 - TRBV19 CASRRSSSENIQYF TGTGCCAGTAGAAGGTCTAGCTCGGAGAACATTCAGTACTTC
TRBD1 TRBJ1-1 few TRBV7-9 CASSFRQGSTEAFF TGTGCCAGCAGCTTCCGACAGGGTTCCACTGAAGCTTTCTTT
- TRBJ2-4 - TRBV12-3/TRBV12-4 CASRWTGNNEQYF TGTGCCAGCAGATGGACTGGAAACAATGAGCAGTACTTC
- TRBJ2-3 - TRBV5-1 CASSFFQGGTDTQYF TGCGCCAGCAGCTTCTTCCAGGGCGGGACAGATACGCAGTATTTT
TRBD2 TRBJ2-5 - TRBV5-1 CASGLTSGEETQYF TGCGCCAGCGGACTGACTAGCGGGGAAGAGACCCAGTACTTC
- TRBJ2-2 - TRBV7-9 CASSLGLFNTGELFF TGTGCCAGCAGCTTAGGATTGTTCAACACCGGGGAGCTGTTTTTT
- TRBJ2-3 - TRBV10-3 CAISRLESTDMQYF TGTGCCATCAGTCGACTGGAAAGCACAGATATGCAGTATTTT
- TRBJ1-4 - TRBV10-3 CATSEAHATNEKLFF TGTGCCACCAGTGAGGCGCATGCAACTAATGAAAAACTGTTTTTT
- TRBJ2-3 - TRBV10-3 CAISESGRGSTDTQYF TGTGCCATCAGTGAGTCCGGAAGGGGAAGCACAGATACGCAGTATTTT
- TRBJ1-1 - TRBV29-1 CSVFGGVNTEAFF TGCAGCGTTTTTGGGGGAGTGAACACTGAAGCTTTCTTT
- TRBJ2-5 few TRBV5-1 CASSLVGGLYQETQYF TGCGCCAGCAGCTTGGTTGGAGGGCTTTATCAAGAGACCCAGTACTTC
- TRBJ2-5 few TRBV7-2 CASSLNRGGETQYF TGTGCCAGCAGCTTAAACAGGGGGGGGGAGACCCAGTACTTC
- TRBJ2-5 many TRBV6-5 CASSYGGLGQETQYF TGTGCCAGCAGTTACGGGGGGCTGGGACAAGAGACCCAGTACTTC
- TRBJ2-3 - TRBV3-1 CASSYATVSSTDTQYF TGTGCCAGCAGCTATGCCACAGTCTCTAGCACAGATACGCAGTATTTT